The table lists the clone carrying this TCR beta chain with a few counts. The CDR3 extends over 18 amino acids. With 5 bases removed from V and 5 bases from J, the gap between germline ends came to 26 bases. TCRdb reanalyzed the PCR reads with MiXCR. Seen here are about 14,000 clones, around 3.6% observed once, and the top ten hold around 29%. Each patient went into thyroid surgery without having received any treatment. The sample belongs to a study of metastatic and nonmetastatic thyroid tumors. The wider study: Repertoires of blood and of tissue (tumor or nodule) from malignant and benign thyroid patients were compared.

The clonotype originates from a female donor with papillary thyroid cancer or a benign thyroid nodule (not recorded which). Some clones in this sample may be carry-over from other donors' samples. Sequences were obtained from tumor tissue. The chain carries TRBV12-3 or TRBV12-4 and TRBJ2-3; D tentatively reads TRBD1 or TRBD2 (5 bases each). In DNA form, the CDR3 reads TGTGCCAGCAGTCGACGGAGCCAGATAATGAGGGGAGTAGATACGCAGTATTTT. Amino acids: CASSRRSQIMRGVDTQYF.